These T cell receptor beta chains were read from a single sample in a study of T cell changes during pregnancy in multiple sclerosis. TCRdb's copy holds only in-frame clones and misses some; the assay was immunoSEQ multiplex PCR. This table holds about 33,000 clones, approximately 90% found once. The specimen comprised CD4+ T cells from peripheral blood mononuclear cells, sampled in the third trimester of pregnancy. These TCRs come from a female donor in good health, enrolled as a control in a pregnancy study. Each CDR3 is given with its conserved first and last residue. D genes are given only for firm matches. Only some rows state a clone size, as once, few, many or a class for expanded clones.

j_call | d_call | clone_size | v_call | cdr3_length | cdr3_nt | cdr3_aa
TRBJ2-5 | TRBD2 | once | TRBV5-6 | 12 | TGTGCCAGCAGCGCGCTGGGACTAGCGGGGCACTTC | CASSALGLAGHF
TRBJ1-3 | TRBD1 | once | TRBV28 | 15 | TGTGCCAGCAGTTTACCCGGGACAGGAGGAAACACCATATATTTT | CASSLPGTGGNTIYF
TRBJ1-2 | - | - | TRBV30 | 14 | TGTGCCTGGTTCGACACCCCGAAAACCCATGGCTACACCTTC | CAWFDTPKTHGYTF
TRBJ2-1 | - | - | TRBV9 | 16 | TGTGCCAGCAGCGTGTATACCGGGACTTACTACAATGAGCAGTTCTTC | CASSVYTGTYYNEQFF
TRBJ2-5 | TRBD1 | - | TRBV6-1 | 14 | TGTGCCAGCAGGTTAGACAGGGGCCAAGAGACCCAGTACTTC | CASRLDRGQETQYF
TRBJ1-6 | - | once | TRBV18 | 14 | TGTGCCAGCTCAGGCTGGGGGGATAATTCACCCCTCCACTTT | CASSGWGDNSPLHF
TRBJ1-4 | TRBD1 | - | TRBV28 | 12 | TGTGCCAGCAGTTCCCCCGGACAGGGGGATTCCTTT | CASSSPGQGDSF
TRBJ2-7 | TRBD1 | - | TRBV18 | 13 | TGTGCCAGCTCACTGGGACAGACCTACGAGCAGTACTTC | CASSLGQTYEQYF
TRBJ1-4 | TRBD1 | - | TRBV2 | 13 | TGTGCCAGCAGTGTCAACAGGGGTGAAAAACTGTTTTTT | CASSVNRGEKLFF
TRBJ2-1 | - | - | TRBV28 | 20 | TGTGCCAGCAGTCAAAGGGCCCCCTCGACAGACCGACGCGGGGACAATGAGCAGTTCTTC | CASSQRAPSTDRRGDNEQFF
TRBJ1-1 | TRBD1 | once | TRBV6-5 | 14 | TGTGCCAGCAGGGTTGGGACAGATAGCGCTGAAGCTTTCTTT | CASRVGTDSAEAFF
TRBJ2-7 | - | - | TRBV27 | 14 | TGTGCCAGCAGTTTCCACAGGGTACCCTACGAGCAGTACTTC | CASSFHRVPYEQYF
TRBJ1-1 | - | - | TRBV28 | 13 | TGTGCCAGCAGTGCCAGGGTGAACACTGAAGCTTTCTTT | CASSARVNTEAFF
TRBJ1-1 | - | - | TRBV27 | 17 | TGTGCCAGCAGTCCCTACTCACAGGGATGGGTGGACACTGAAGCTTTCTTT | CASSPYSQGWVDTEAFF
TRBJ1-2 | TRBD1 | - | TRBV9 | 14 | TGTGCCAGCAGCGTAGGGCAGGGGGCCGGTGGCTACACCTTC | CASSVGQGAGGYTF
TRBJ2-3 | - | once | TRBV4-3 | 14 | TGCGCCAGCAGCCGCGGGAAGCCCACAGATACGCAGTATTTT | CASSRGKPTDTQYF
TRBJ2-7 | - | - | TRBV19 | 13 | TGTGCCAGTAGTGACTTCAGGGTGAGCGAGCAGTACTTC | CASSDFRVSEQYF
TRBJ2-7 | TRBD1 | - | TRBV28 | 14 | TGTGCCAGCAGGTTCCAGGGGGTGGCCTACGAGCAGTACTTC | CASRFQGVAYEQYF
TRBJ1-2 | TRBD1 | - | TRBV5-4 | 14 | TGTGCCAACAGCAGCGACAGGGGTGGCTATGGCTACACCTTC | CANSSDRGGYGYTF
TRBJ2-2 | - | - | TRBV23-1 | 14 | TGCGCCAGCAGTCAATTTTATAACACCGGGGAGCTGTTTTTT | CASSQFYNTGELFF
TRBJ2-7 | TRBD2 | - | TRBV2 | 15 | TGTGCCAGCAGTGAACTTACTAGCGGGACCTACGAGCAGTACTTC | CASSELTSGTYEQYF
TRBJ1-4 | TRBD1 | few | TRBV4-3 | 18 | TGCGCCAGCAGCCACTACCGGGTGACAGGGGGCGCTTCTGGAAAACTGTTTTTT | CASSHYRVTGGASGKLFF
TRBJ2-7 | TRBD1 | - | TRBV5-6 | 14 | TGTGCCAGCAGCTTAGGGGGACAGAACTACGAGCAGTACTTC | CASSLGGQNYEQYF
TRBJ1-3 | - | - | TRBV14 | 17 | TGTGCCAGCAGCCAAGATACAGGGATCGCCTCTGGAAACACCATATATTTT | CASSQDTGIASGNTIYF
TRBJ1-5 | - | - | TRBV27 | 15 | TGTGCCAGCAGAGACCTAGGTGACAGCAATCAGCCCCAGCATTTT | CASRDLGDSNQPQHF
TRBJ2-7 | TRBD1 | - | TRBV5-3 | 14 | TGTGCCAGAAGCCCACCGGGACAGGGATACGAGCAGTACTTC | CARSPPGQGYEQYF
TRBJ2-7 | - | - | TRBV5-1 | 12 | TGCGCCAGCAGCTTGAATACTCGCGAGCAGTACTTC | CASSLNTREQYF
TRBJ2-1 | TRBD1 | - | TRBV7-2 | 15 | TGTGCCAGCAGCCCATCCGGGACAGGGAGGGCTGAGCAGTTCTTC | CASSPSGTGRAEQFF
TRBJ1-2 | - | - | TRBV29-1 | 12 | TGCAGCGTTGTCCGGGTCTCGTATGGCTACACCTTC | CSVVRVSYGYTF
TRBJ2-3 | - | - | TRBV14 | 16 | TGTGCCAGCAGCCAAGAGGTCGGCTTCCAGGCGGATACGCAGTATTTT | CASSQEVGFQADTQYF
TRBJ2-2 | - | - | TRBV7-9 | 15 | TGTGCCAGCAGCTTAGCCCCCATAGCCTCCGGGGAGCTGTTTTTT | CASSLAPIASGELFF
TRBJ2-1 | TRBD2 | - | TRBV2 | 16 | TGTGCCAGCAGTGAAAAAGGCTTAGCGGGACCCAATGAGCAGTTCTTC | CASSEKGLAGPNEQFF
TRBJ2-3 | - | - | TRBV29-1 | 14 | TGCAGCGTTGGGCCGGGATCAGACACAGATACGCAGTATTTT | CSVGPGSDTDTQYF
TRBJ1-5 | - | - | TRBV6-6 | 16 | TGTGCCAGCAGTCAAGGACAGAGCTATAACAATCAGCCCCAGCATTTT | CASSQGQSYNNQPQHF
TRBJ1-5 | - | - | TRBV19 | 13 | TGTGCCAGTAGCCAACAGGTATATCAGCCCCAGCATTTT | CASSQQVYQPQHF
TRBJ1-4 | TRBD1 | - | TRBV28 | 15 | TGTGCCAGCAGTATAGGGACAGGGGGCGACGAAAAACTGTTTTTT | CASSIGTGGDEKLFF
TRBJ2-1 | TRBD2 | - | TRBV5-5 | 15 | TGTGCCAGCAGCTTGGATGGACTAGCCAACAATGAGCAGTTCTTC | CASSLDGLANNEQFF
TRBJ1-1 | - | - | TRBV7-9 | 13 | TGTGCCAGCAGCCCCACAGGGAACACTGAAGCTTTCTTT | CASSPTGNTEAFF
TRBJ1-6 | - | - | TRBV18 | 15 | TGTGCCAGCTCACCGCCGGGGGGGCTGAATTCACCCCTCCACTTT | CASSPPGGLNSPLHF
TRBJ2-7 | - | - | TRBV5-6 | 13 | TGTGCCAGCAGCCCCCGTTTCCCCTACGAGCAGTACTTC | CASSPRFPYEQYF
TRBJ2-3 | - | - | TRBV5-4 | 16 | TGTGCCAGCAGCTTGCCGCTTCCAGGGGGCACAGATACGCAGTATTTT | CASSLPLPGGTDTQYF
TRBJ2-3 | TRBD1 | - | TRBV2 | 14 | TGTGCCAGCAGGAGGACAGGTTTTACAGATACGCAGTATTTT | CASRRTGFTDTQYF
TRBJ2-3 | TRBD1 | - | TRBV29-1 | 15 | TGCAGCGTTCAAGGCCGGGACAGGGGTCCAGATACGCAGTATTTT | CSVQGRDRGPDTQYF
TRBJ2-6 | - | - | TRBV18 | 17 | TGTGCCAGCTCCGAGATGGCAGGGAGGTCTGGGGCCAACGTCCTGACTTTC | CASSEMAGRSGANVLTF
TRBJ2-5 | TRBD2 | - | TRBV5-1 | 15 | TGCGCCAGCAGCTTGTCGGCTAGCGGGAGTGAGACCCAGTACTTC | CASSLSASGSETQYF
TRBJ2-7 | - | few | TRBV28 | 14 | TGTGCCAGCAGTTTATTAGGGCAGGGCTACGAGCAGTACTTC | CASSLLGQGYEQYF
TRBJ2-3 | - | - | TRBV10-3 | 16 | TGTGCCATCAGTGCCCCGCCGGGCGGGACTGGGGATACGCAGTATTTT | CAISAPPGGTGDTQYF
TRBJ2-7 | - | - | TRBV7-9 | 12 | TGTGCCAGCAGCGTAGCCGGGTACGAGCAGTACTTC | CASSVAGYEQYF
TRBJ2-1 | - | - | TRBV7-9 | 11 | TGTGCCAGCAGCCCCCAGTTTGAGCAGTTCTTC | CASSPQFEQFF